This T cell receptor beta chain was recorded in a study of blood T cells in healthy people across ages. Study results and caveats: Conclusively comparing naive with antigen-experienced cells was impossible with unsorted PBMCs.

As regards this clonotype: Its antigen is unknown.

The CDR3 totals 13 residues. CDR1 is KGHDR and CDR2 is SFDVKD in the germline V gene. V dropped 4 bases and J dropped 5 bases, with 10 bases sitting between them. Then a second PCR, running roughly 7 to 11 cycles, was carried out with a sample-barcoded 5' primer and a J-beta primer mix. Every sample produced at least 2.5 million CDR3-containing paired-end reads. One entry per CDR3 protein results from TCRdb running MiXCR on the 5' RACE reads. The data hold approximately 1,700,000 distinct CDR3 sequences, with approximately 40% observed a single time. The gene calls are TRBV24-1 and TRBJ1-2, with unresolved D. The sample comprised blood. The clonotype comes from a human donor in good health. This CDR3 is CATSDPYSYGYTF. Here the CDR3 DNA reads TGTGCCACCAGTGACCCTTACAGTTATGGCTACACCTTC.